Below, one TCR beta chain is given with its context. The antigen is not known. The data were taken from a study of cytomegalovirus exposure and HLA in healthy donors. Both 60 Vbeta primers and 13 Jbeta primers went into the PCR. Assay used: immunoSEQ multiplex PCR; TCRdb lists only in-frame clones, some missing. The table includes 85,000 to 100,000 clones, over 70% detected once. Regarding the study as a whole: Later analysis associated a missense DCLRE1C variant with TCR beta V- and J-gene trimming. HLA alleles showed associations with 16,951 TCR beta sequences in a later analysis, at a 0.05 false discovery rate.

The receptor was derived from a girl aged 2-10 years in good health and CMV-seropositive. The sample comprised PBMCs.

CDR3 sequence (DNA): TGTGCCAGCAGCTTAGCATTTGTATTAGGACTTTACAATGAGCAGTTCTTC. Amino acid sequence: CASSLAFVLGLYNEQFF. The chain combines TRBV7-9 with TRBJ2-1; D may be TRBD2 (5 bases). The CDR3 loop spans 17 amino acids. Germline CDR1 SEHNR, CDR2 FQNEAQ (reference sequence). Between the trimmed V and J ends, which lost 0 bases and 4 bases, there was a span of 16 bases.